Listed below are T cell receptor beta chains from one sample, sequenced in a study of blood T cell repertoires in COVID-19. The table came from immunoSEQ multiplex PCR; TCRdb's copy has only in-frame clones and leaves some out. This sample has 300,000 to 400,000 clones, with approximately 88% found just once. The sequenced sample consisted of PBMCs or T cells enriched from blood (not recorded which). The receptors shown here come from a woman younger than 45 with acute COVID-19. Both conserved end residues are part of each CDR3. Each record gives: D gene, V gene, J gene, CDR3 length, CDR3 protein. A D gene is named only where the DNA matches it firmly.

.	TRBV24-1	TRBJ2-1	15	CATSDLGGGSDEQFF
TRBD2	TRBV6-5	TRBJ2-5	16	CASSWGTSGGVETQYF
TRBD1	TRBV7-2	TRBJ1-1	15	CASSYRDRGNTEAFF
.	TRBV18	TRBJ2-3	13	CASSRELTDTQYF
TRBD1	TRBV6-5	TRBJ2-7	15	CASSQSGQGNYEQYF
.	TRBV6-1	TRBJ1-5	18	CASSDANPVGHRTGSQHF
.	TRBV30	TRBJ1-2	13	CAWSPGSDYGYTF
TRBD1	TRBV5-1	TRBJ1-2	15	CASSPGTEFPYGYTF
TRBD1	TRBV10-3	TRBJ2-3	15	CAISDSDRGTDTQYF
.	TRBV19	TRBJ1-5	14	CASSIEGTYQPQHF
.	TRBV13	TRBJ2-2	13	CASSSRDTGELFF
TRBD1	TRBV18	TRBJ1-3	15	CASSLDRGSGNTIYF
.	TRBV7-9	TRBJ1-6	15	CASTLTGMGNSPLHF
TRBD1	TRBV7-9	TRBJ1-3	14	CASSNRDSGNTIYF
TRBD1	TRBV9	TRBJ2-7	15	CASSVAGGPPYEQYF
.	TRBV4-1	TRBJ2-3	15	CASSKGQGLPDTQYF
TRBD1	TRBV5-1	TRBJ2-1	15	CASSSGTGAYNEQFF
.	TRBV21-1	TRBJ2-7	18	CASSLTRLGGAPLDEQYF
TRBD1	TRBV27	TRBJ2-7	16	CASSLVGGDRGPEQYF
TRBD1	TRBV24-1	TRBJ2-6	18	CATSDTQGAIGGANVLTF
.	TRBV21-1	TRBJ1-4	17	CASGRQGVFATNEKLFF
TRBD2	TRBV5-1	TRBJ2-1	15	CASSFSGGSYNEQFF
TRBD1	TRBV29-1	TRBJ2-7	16	CSVEVTRQGTPYEQYF
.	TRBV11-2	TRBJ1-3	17	CASSLVGGLYPGNTIYF
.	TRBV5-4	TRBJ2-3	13	CASSNLLGDTQYF
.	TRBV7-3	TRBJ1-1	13	CASSLTFRTEAFF
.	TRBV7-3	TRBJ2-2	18	CASSLTNGGDRATGELFF
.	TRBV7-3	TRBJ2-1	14	CASSLTAGNNEQFF
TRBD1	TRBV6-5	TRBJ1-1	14	CASSRQGLNTEAFF
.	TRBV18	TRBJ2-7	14	CASSRGHWDYEQYF
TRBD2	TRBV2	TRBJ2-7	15	CASSESSGLIYEQYF
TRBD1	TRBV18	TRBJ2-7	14	CASSPHTGAYEQYF
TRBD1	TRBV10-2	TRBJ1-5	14	CASSADRGRQPQHF
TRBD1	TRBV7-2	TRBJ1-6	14	CASSTSTGALTLHF
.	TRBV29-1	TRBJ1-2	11	CSVVQLYGYTF
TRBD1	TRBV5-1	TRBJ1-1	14	CASSGGQGMTEAFF
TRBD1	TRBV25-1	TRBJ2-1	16	CASSEPRGNGNNEQFF
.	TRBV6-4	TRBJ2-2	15	CASSDSSSNTGELFF
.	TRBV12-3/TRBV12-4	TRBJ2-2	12	CASSTVTGELFF
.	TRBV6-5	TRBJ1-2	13	CASSYRDTYGYTF
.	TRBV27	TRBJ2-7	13	CASSSRGGYEQYF
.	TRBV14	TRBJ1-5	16	CASSRETGRRNQPQHF
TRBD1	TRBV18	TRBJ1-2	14	CASSSGTGGYGYTF
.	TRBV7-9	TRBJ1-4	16	CASSLSSGDPNEKLFF
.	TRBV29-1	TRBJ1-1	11	CSAYRDTEAFF